The clone carrying this TCR beta chain was detected a few times. What it binds is unknown. The germline V and J ends were trimmed by 0 bases and 5 bases, with 10 bases remaining between them. The V gene's germline CDR1 is MGHRA and CDR2 YSYEKL. There are 14 residues in the CDR3. This sample stems from a study of post-analysis software for immune sequencing data. Study-level findings and limits: The authors found that F measure strongly co-clustered same-batch samples. Relative to controls, patients had several TRBV segments at higher frequency, with TRBV5-6, TRBV5-1 and TRBV20-1 among these.

Prepared TCR beta cDNA libraries contained unique molecular identifiers. MiXCR was run by TCRdb on the PCR reads, yielding one entry per CDR3 protein. Of 750,000 to 950,000 distinct CDR3 sequences in the sample, around 53% were seen once. The sample consisted of blood. The source of this sequence is a girl aged 10 to 17 with multiple sclerosis. The chain uses TRBV4-1 and TRBJ1-2; D remains unclear. The CDR3 spells CASSQDPRSYGYTF. CDR3 bases: TGCGCCAGCAGCCAAGATCCCCGATCGTATGGCTACACCTTC.